The clone carrying this TCR beta chain has a handful of counts. The data are from a study of T cell changes during pregnancy in multiple sclerosis. Sequenced by immunoSEQ multiplex PCR; TCRdb stores in-frame clones only, minus some. The sample holds about 74,000 clones, approximately 91% seen once. Trimming left V 7 bases short and J 3 bases short, with 17 bases between. The length of the CDR3 is 15 residues. Germline V gene sequence: CDR1 SGHDT, CDR2 YYEEEE. This chain uses TRBV5-6 with TRBJ1-5; maybe TRBD1 (5 bases). This TCR was recovered from a female donor with multiple sclerosis, enrolled in a pregnancy study. Sequenced here: peripheral blood, sampled in the third trimester of pregnancy. CDR3 sequence: CASALGLGDNQPQHF. Here the CDR3 DNA reads TGTGCCAGCGCCCTGGGACTTGGGGACAATCAGCCCCAGCATTTT.